The 5 T cell receptor beta chains given below trace back to one sample, sequenced in a study of blood T cell repertoires in COVID-19. The table came from immunoSEQ multiplex PCR; TCRdb's copy has only in-frame clones and leaves some out. The sample contains roughly 230,000 clones, approximately 88% of which appear only once. The sequenced sample consisted of peripheral blood. The origin of the receptors is a man aged 40-50 years with acute or convalescent COVID-19.

The chain couples TRBV5-1 to TRBJ1-1; 9 bases line up with TRBD1. This CDR3 has 14 amino acids. Germline V gives CDR1 SGHRS, CDR2 YFSETQ. V lost 4 bases to trimming and J lost 5 bases; unmatched junction nucleotides: 6. CDR3 DNA sequence: TGCGCCAGCAGCCAACAGGGGGCATGGACTGAAGCTTTCTTT. The encoded protein is CASSQQGAWTEAFF.

This clone was detected only a few times. The chain links TRBV6-5 to TRBJ1-1; D ambiguous. Per germline, CDR1 MNHEY and CDR2 SVGAGI. This CDR3 spans 15 amino acids. Trimming removed 0 bases at V and 1 base at J, with 9 bases between. The CDR3 region is CASSYSRLKNTEAFF. The CDR3 coding sequence is TGTGCCAGCAGTTACTCCCGACTCAAGAACACTGAAGCTTTCTTT.

The chain is built from TRBV15 and TRBJ2-7; D uncertain. Germline loops: CDR1 LNHNV, CDR2 YYDKDF (reference sequence). This CDR3 spans 14 amino acids. The germline V and J ends were trimmed by 0 bases and 3 bases, with 9 bases remaining between them. The CDR3 nucleotides are TGTGCCACCAGCAGAGACAGGAATTTCTACGAGCAGTACTTC. Protein sequence: CATSRDRNFYEQYF. Supplemented by reference TRBV15 and TRBJ2-7, the full variable domain reads DAMVIQNPRYQVTQFGKPVTLSCSQTLNHNVMYWYQQKSSQAPKLLFHYYDKDFNNEADTPDNFQSRRPNTSFCFLDIRSPGLGDTAMYLCATSRDRNFYEQYFGPGTRLTVT.

This chain links TRBV5-1 with TRBJ2-2; 8 bases align to TRBD2. This CDR3 contains 14 residues. Germline assignment: CDR1 SGHRS and CDR2 YFSETQ. V trimming: 2 bases; J trimming: 9 bases; junction bases outside the gene matches: 6. CDR3 amino acids: CASSLTSGGRELFF. The CDR3 region has the DNA TGCGCCAGCAGCTTAACTAGCGGAGGCAGGGAGCTGTTTTTT.

Comment on this clone: Other DNA sequences of this sample code for an identical CDR3. The rearrangement links TRBV5-1 to TRBJ2-7; D possibly corresponds to TRBD2 (6 bases). Germline V lookup: CDR1 SGHRS, CDR2 YFSETQ. The length of the CDR3 is 14 residues. V lost 0 bases and J 4 bases, leaving 11 bases between the germline ends. The CDR3 DNA reads TGCGCCAGCAGCTTGGTTAGCGGACCTTACGAGCAGTACTTC. Translating it yields CASSLVSGPYEQYF.